This T cell receptor (beta chain) was sequenced for a study of shared clonotypes between healthy human individuals. Germline CDR1 and CDR2: MNHEY and SVGAGI. V gave up 2 bases and J gave up 7 bases, with 14 bases separating them. This CDR3 is 15 amino acids long. Generated by immunoSEQ multiplex PCR, the TCRdb table keeps only in-frame clones and is missing some. The sample lists approximately 2,200,000 clones, roughly 91% occurring once. Cells designated naive CD8 were CD45RO-negative and were positively selected for CCR7, with terminally differentiated effector memory CD45RA+ cells excluded. The TCR comes from a man between 18 and 35 years old in good health. Some clones in this sample may be carry-over from other donors' samples. The chain joins TRBV6-5 to TRBJ1-4; possibly TRBD1 for D (5 bases). Sequenced material: naive CD8+ T cells from PBMCs. CDR3 amino acids: CASSYLLMRGEKLFF. The CDR3 coding sequence is TGTGCCAGCAGTTACCTACTCATGAGGGGTGAAAAACTGTTTTTT.